The 24 T cell receptor beta chains listed next were all sequenced from one sample in a study of shared clonotypes between healthy human individuals. Libraries were prepared by immunoSEQ multiplex PCR; TCRdb keeps only in-frame clonotypes and omits some of them. The sample shows about 520,000 clones, roughly 80% of them seen only once. The sequencing input was PBMCs. These receptors all stem from a woman aged 40 to 49 in good health. Some clones in this sample may be carry-over from other donors' samples.

This clone was recorded a few times. The V call is TRBV11-3, the J call TRBJ2-5, with 7 positions matching TRBD1. The CDR3 has 15 residues. CDR1 is SGHNT, CDR2 YENEEA, per germline. V lost 1 base to trimming and J lost 3 bases; unmatched junction nucleotides: 5. CDR3 nucleotides: TGTGCCAGCAGCTTAGGCACGGGACAGAAAGAGACCCAGTACTTC. As protein: CASSLGTGQKETQYF.

This clone was seen a few times. This chain uses TRBV5-6 with TRBJ1-2; D not certain. This CDR3 contains 15 residues. The V end lost 0 bases, the J end lost 6 bases, and 15 bases lay between the germline ends. Germline-derived CDR1 and CDR2 are SGHDT and YYEEEE. The CDR3 nucleotides read TGTGCCAGCAGCTTGGCTCTTTTTGGGAGGAATGGCTACACCTTC. It codes for CASSLALFGRNGYTF.

The chain combines TRBV9 with TRBJ2-5; D possibly uses TRBD1 or TRBD2 (5 bases each). The CDR3 consists of 15 residues. CDR1 SGDLS and CDR2 YYNGEE come from the germline V gene. Trimming cost V 0 bases and J 5 bases, with 14 bases left between them. The CDR3 spells CASSVEGRDGETQYF. The CDR3, as DNA: TGTGCCAGCAGCGTAGAGGGTAGGGACGGGGAGACCCAGTACTTC.

V usage is TRBV6-4 and J usage is TRBJ2-1; D gene ambiguous. Germline V gene lookup returns CDR1 MRHNA and CDR2 SNTAGT. This CDR3 has 13 residues. Trimming removed 4 bases from V and 3 bases from J, with 7 bases in between. The CDR3 region has the DNA TGTGCCAGCAGTGCCGAAGTCTACAATGAGCAGTTCTTC. Translating gives CASSAEVYNEQFF.

Concerning this clone itself: At the DNA level, this CDR3 is encoded by other sequences in the same sample as well. J is TRBJ2-3 and V is TRBV5-1; D gene ambiguous. V dropped 0 bases and J dropped 0 bases, with 14 bases sitting between them. Germline CDR1 is SGHRS and CDR2 is YFSETQ. The length of the CDR3 is 17 residues. As DNA, the CDR3 is TGCGCCAGCAGCTTGGGGGCTGGTGGAGCTAGCACAGATACGCAGTATTTT. Amino acid sequence: CASSLGAGGASTDTQYF. Based on the CDR3 plus reference TRBV5-1 and TRBJ2-3, the full variable domain is KAGVTQTPRYLIKTRGQQVTLSCSPISGHRSVSWYQQTPGQGLQFLFEYFSETQRNKGNFPGRFSGRQFSNSRSEMNVSTLELGDSALYLCASSLGAGGASTDTQYFGPGTRLTVL.

The chain couples TRBV9 to TRBJ2-2; no clear D. The germline V gene encodes CDR1 SGDLS and CDR2 YYNGEE. V lost 0 bases and J 6 bases, leaving 6 bases between the germline ends. The CDR3 sequence is 13 residues long. CDR3 in amino acids: CASSVGSSGELFF. The DNA for the CDR3 is TGTGCCAGCAGCGTAGGCAGCTCCGGGGAGCTGTTTTTT.

CDR3 nucleotide sequence: TGTGCCAGCAGCCAGCGACCCTTTGGCGAGCAGTACTTC. It translates to CASSQRPFGEQYF. The rearrangement uses TRBV11-3 and TRBJ2-5, with unresolved D. The J call is in doubt because the DNA end fits TRBJ2-7 better. The CDR3 has 13 residues. The germline V gene has CDR1 SGHNT and CDR2 YENEEA.

The CDR3 loop is CASTTFVRGEQYF. The CDR3 nucleotides read TGTGCCAGCACCACCTTCGTTAGGGGCGAGCAGTACTTC. The chain recombines TRBV6-1 with TRBJ2-7; the D gene is possibly TRBD1 (5 bases). Germline CDR1 reads MNHNS; CDR2 reads SASEGT. V was clipped by 7 bases and J by 6 bases, with 16 bases between them. The CDR3 totals 13 residues.

For this clone: A much larger clonotype is one base distant, so this may be a read error. J is TRBJ2-5 and V is TRBV5-8, with TRBD2 as a possible D gene (6 bases). Gene TRBJ2-7 matches the end of the DNA better, so the J call may be wrong. The length of the CDR3 is 11 residues. The germline V gene encodes CDR1 SGHTS and CDR2 YDEGEE. DNA of the CDR3: TGTGCCAGCAGCCGGGGGTACGAGCAGTACTTC. It is translated as CASSRGYEQYF.

J is TRBJ2-7 and V is TRBV28; 9 bases are a match to TRBD2. CDR1 is MDHEN and CDR2 is SYDVKM in the germline V gene. V shed 4 bases, J shed 2 bases, and the junction held 6 bases outside the gene matches. The CDR3 has 15 amino acids. This chain's CDR3 is CASSSLAGNTYEQYF. As DNA, the CDR3 is TGTGCCAGCAGTTCCCTAGCGGGGAACACCTACGAGCAGTACTTC.

The genes are TRBV7-3 and TRBJ2-1; a weak D match, TRBD2 (5 bases). Trimming stripped 1 base from V and 8 bases from J, with 21 bases between. Germline CDR1 reads SGHTA; CDR2 reads FQGTGA. CDR3 size: 17 residues. CDR3 sequence (DNA): TGTGCCAGCAGCTTAATAGGGCCGGGAAGCCGTGGGGATGAGCAGTTCTTC. Amino acids: CASSLIGPGSRGDEQFF. The variable domain in full, with the rest retrieved from reference TRBV7-3 and TRBJ2-1, is GAGVSQTPSNKVTEKGKYVELRCDPISGHTALYWYRQSLGQGPEFLIYFQGTGAADDSGLPNDRFFAVRPEGSVSTLKIQRTERGDSAVYLCASSLIGPGSRGDEQFFGPGTRLTVL.

This clone turned up a few times. The V gene is TRBV4-3, the J gene TRBJ1-1; D remains unclear. Germline assignment: CDR1 LGHNA and CDR2 YSLEER. Trimming left V 3 bases short and J 4 bases short, with 9 bases between. CDR3 length: 13 residues. The CDR3, as DNA: TGCGCCAGCAGCCACGGCCGGGTCACTGAAGCTTTCTTT. Its translation: CASSHGRVTEAFF.

The CDR3 protein is CASSLAFGWDDSNTEAFF. In DNA form, the CDR3 reads TGTGCCAGCAGCTTAGCGTTTGGTTGGGATGACAGTAACACTGAAGCTTTCTTT. V and J are TRBV7-9 and TRBJ1-1; D might be TRBD1 (5 bases). Germline assignment: CDR1 SEHNR and CDR2 FQNEAQ (reference sequence). The CDR3 length is 18 residues. The germline V and J ends were trimmed by 0 bases and 2 bases, with 19 bases remaining between them.

This clone was seen a few times. The rearrangement links TRBV25-1 to TRBJ2-7; TRBD1 aligns across 9 bases. Germline lookup yields CDR1 MGHDK and CDR2 SYGVNS. The CDR3 is 14 residues long. Trimming took 2 bases from V and 2 from J; bases not matched to a gene: 1. CDR3 DNA sequence: TGTGCCAGCAGTGAAAACAGGGGGCCCTACGAGCAGTACTTC. This codes for CASSENRGPYEQYF.

The rearrangement uses TRBV19 and TRBJ2-7; TRBD1 aligns across 10 bases. Per the germline V gene, CDR1 is LNHDA and CDR2 is SQIVND (reference sequence). The CDR3 covers 16 residues. V was pared by 6 bases and J by 6 bases, with 14 bases of the junction left unmatched. The CDR3, as DNA: TGTGCCAGTAGCACCAATCCGGGACAGGGGTTCGCCGAGCAGTACTTC. Translated: CASSTNPGQGFAEQYF.

The CDR3 reads CASSLMQQGLEAFF. The DNA for the CDR3 is TGTGCCAGCAGCTTGATGCAACAGGGCTTGGAAGCTTTCTTT. The rearrangement joins TRBV4-2 to TRBJ1-1; D may be TRBD1 (6 bases). Trimming cost V 5 bases and J 8 bases, with 18 bases left between them. The germline CDR1 and CDR2 sequences are LGHNA and YNFKEQ. This CDR3 spans 14 amino acids.

The chain carries TRBV6-6 and TRBJ1-5, with TRBD1 matching 10 bases. V lost 6 bases and J lost 5; bases outside the gene matches: 4. The CDR3 is 14 residues long. Germline CDR1 MNHNY, CDR2 SVGAGI (reference sequence). CDR3 amino acids: CASRQTGGDQPQHF. The CDR3 region has the DNA TGTGCCAGCAGACAGACAGGGGGCGATCAGCCCCAGCATTTT.

This clone was seen a single time. The V and J genes are TRBV5-1 and TRBJ2-7; D uncertain. Germline V lookup: CDR1 SGHRS, CDR2 YFSETQ. V gave up 6 bases and J gave up 0 bases, with 10 bases separating them. The CDR3 has 13 amino acids. In DNA, the CDR3 is TGCGCCAGCACCCAACTGGACTCCTACGAGCAGTACTTC. This gives the protein CASTQLDSYEQYF.

V is TRBV18 and J is TRBJ2-7, with a weak D call TRBD2 (6 bases). The CDR3 has 13 residues. V gave up 6 bases and J gave up 6 bases, with 15 bases separating them. Germline CDR1 is KGHSH and CDR2 is LQKENI. CDR3: CASSPIGGVEQYF. CDR3 nucleotides: TGTGCCAGCTCCCCAATCGGAGGGGTCGAGCAGTACTTC.

This clone was observed a single time. The genes are TRBV7-9 and TRBJ1-2; D call uncertain. The germline V and J ends were trimmed by 3 bases and 8 bases, with 16 bases remaining between them. Germline CDR1 reads SEHNR; CDR2 reads FQNEAQ (reference sequence). The CDR3 sequence is 14 residues long. The CDR3 region is CASSLSGEDGGYTF. The DNA of the CDR3 is TGTGCCAGCAGCTTGTCTGGGGAGGATGGGGGCTACACCTTC.

This chain uses TRBV15 with TRBJ2-5; TRBD1 agrees at 7 bases. The trim removed 7 bases at V and 1 base at J, leaving 6 bases unmatched. The CDR3 contains 14 residues. The germline CDR1 and CDR2 sequences are LNHNV and YYDKDF (reference sequence). The CDR3 spells CATKDRNVQETQYF. CDR3 nucleotides: TGTGCCACCAAGGACAGGAACGTCCAAGAGACCCAGTACTTC.

This chain links TRBV18 with TRBJ2-1, with a possible D match to TRBD2 (6 bases). The CDR3 is 15 amino acids. CDR1 is KGHSH and CDR2 is LQKENI in the germline V gene. V shed 5 bases and J shed 8 bases, with 19 bases lying between them. Written as DNA, the CDR3 is TGTGCCAGCTCATCTCAGGTAACTAGCCCCTATGAGCAGTTCTTC. Amino acids: CASSSQVTSPYEQFF.

This clone was counted a few times. The rearrangement links TRBV7-2 to TRBJ2-2; D might be TRBD2 (5 bases). From germline, CDR1 is SGHTA and CDR2 FQGNSA. Trimming took off 1 base at V and 5 bases at J, with 11 bases between the two ends. This CDR3 is built from 15 residues. Here the CDR3 reads CASSLVRGSTGELFF. CDR3 DNA: TGTGCCAGCAGCTTAGTTCGGGGTAGTACCGGGGAGCTGTTTTTT.

The gene calls are TRBV19 and TRBJ2-3; TRBD2 matches at 7 bases. The CDR3 contains 14 residues. CDR1 and CDR2 from the germline V gene are LNHDA and SQIVND (reference sequence). V trimming: 5 bases; J trimming: 5 bases; junction bases outside the gene matches: 7. The CDR3 reads CASSSASGRDTQYF. The CDR3 DNA is TGTGCCAGTAGTTCGGCTAGCGGAAGAGATACGCAGTATTTT.